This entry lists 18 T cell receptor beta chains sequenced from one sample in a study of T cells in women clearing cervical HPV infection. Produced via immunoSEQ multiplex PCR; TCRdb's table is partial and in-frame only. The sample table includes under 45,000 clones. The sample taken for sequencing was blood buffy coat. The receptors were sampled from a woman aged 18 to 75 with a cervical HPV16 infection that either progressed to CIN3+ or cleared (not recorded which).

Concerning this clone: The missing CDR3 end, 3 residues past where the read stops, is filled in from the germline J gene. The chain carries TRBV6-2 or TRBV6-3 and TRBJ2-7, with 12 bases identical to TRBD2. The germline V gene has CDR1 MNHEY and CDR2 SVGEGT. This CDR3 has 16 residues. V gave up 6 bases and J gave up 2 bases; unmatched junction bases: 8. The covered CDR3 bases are TGTGCCAGCAGCAACCTAGCGGGAGGGCCGGCCTACGAG. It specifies CASSNLAGGPAYE. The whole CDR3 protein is CASSNLAGGPAYEQYF.

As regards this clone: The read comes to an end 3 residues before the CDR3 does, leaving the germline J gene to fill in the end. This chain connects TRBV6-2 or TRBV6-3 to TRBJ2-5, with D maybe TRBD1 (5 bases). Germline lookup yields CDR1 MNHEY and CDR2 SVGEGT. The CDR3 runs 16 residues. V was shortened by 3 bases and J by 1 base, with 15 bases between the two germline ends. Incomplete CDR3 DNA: TGTGCCAGCAGTTATTATCGCGGCAGGGCCCAAGAGACC. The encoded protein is CASSYYRGRAQET. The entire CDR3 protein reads CASSYYRGRAQETQYF.

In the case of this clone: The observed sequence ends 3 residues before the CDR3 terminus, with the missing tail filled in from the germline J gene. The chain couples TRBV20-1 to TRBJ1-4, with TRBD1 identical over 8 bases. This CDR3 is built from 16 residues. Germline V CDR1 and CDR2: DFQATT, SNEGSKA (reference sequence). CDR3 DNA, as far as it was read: TGCAGTGCTAGATCGACCCGGACAGGGCCTGGTGCGGAA. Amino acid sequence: CSARSTRTGPGAE. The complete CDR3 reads CSARSTRTGPGAELFF.

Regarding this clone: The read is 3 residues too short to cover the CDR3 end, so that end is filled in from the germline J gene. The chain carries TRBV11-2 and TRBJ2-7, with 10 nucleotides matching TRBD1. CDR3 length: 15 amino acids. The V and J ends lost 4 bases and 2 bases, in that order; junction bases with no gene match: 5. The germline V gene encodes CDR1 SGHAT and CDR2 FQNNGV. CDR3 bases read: TGTGCCAGCAGCTCGACCGGACAGGGGGCCTACGAG. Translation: CASSSTGQGAYE. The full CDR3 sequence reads CASSSTGQGAYEQYF.

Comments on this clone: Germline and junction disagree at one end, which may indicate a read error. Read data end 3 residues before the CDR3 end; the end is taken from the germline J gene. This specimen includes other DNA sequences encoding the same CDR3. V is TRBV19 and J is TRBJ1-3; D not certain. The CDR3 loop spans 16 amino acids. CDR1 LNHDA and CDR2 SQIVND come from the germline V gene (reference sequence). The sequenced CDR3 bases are TGTGCCAGTAGTATTGAAGGTCCCGGGTTTGGAAACACA. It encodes CASSIEGPGFGNT. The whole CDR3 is CASSIEGPGFGNTIYF.

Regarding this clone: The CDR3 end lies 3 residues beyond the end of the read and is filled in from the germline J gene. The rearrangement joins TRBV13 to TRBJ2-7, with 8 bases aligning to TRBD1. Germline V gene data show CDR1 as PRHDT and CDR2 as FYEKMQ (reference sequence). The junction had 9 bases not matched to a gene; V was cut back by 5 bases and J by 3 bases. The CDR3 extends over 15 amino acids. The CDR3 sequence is CASSNSGTGYYEQYF. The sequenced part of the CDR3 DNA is TGTGCCAGCAGCAACTCCGGGACAGGTTACTACGAG.

CDR3 DNA, as far as it was read: TGTGCCAGCAGCTTGCCGGGGGGAACCACTGGAAACACC. Its translation: CASSLPGGTTGNT. From start to end, the CDR3 is CASSLPGGTTGNTIYF. This chain joins TRBV7-6 and TRBJ1-3; D possibly corresponds to TRBD1 (5 bases). From the germline J gene comes the end of the CDR3, since the read stops 3 residues before it. Germline CDR1 and CDR2: SGHVS and FNYEAQ. V lost 3 bases and J lost 2, with 14 bases in between. This CDR3 spans 16 amino acids.

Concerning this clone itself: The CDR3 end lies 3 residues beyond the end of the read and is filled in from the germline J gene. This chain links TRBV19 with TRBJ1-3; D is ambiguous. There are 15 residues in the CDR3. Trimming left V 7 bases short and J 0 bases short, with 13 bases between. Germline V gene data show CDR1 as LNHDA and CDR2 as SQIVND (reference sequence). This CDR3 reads CASNEVSSSGNTIYF. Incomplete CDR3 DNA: TGTGCCAGTAATGAGGTATCTTCCTCTGGAAACACC.

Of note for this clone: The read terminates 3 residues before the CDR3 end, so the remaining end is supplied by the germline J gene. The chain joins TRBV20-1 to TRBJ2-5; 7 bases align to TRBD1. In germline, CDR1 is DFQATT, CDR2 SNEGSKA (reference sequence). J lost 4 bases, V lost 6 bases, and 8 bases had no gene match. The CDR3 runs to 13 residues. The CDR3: CSAQGDISETQYF. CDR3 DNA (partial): TGCAGTGCGCAGGGGGACATCTCAGAGACC.

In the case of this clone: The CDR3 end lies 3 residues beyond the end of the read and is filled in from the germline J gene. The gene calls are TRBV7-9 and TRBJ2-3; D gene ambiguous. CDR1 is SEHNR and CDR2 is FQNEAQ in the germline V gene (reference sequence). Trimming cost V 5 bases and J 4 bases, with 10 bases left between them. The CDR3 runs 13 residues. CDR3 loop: CASSADWPDTQYF. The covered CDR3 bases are TGTGCCAGCAGCGCCGACTGGCCAGATACG.

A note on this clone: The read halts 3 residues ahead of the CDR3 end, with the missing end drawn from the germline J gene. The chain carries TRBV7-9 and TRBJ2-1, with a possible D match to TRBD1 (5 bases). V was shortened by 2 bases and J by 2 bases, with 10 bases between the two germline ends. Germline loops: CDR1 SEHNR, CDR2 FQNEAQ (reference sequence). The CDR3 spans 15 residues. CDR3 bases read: TGTGCCAGCAGCTTACGTGGGGCAGCCTACAATGAG. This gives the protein CASSLRGAAYNE. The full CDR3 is CASSLRGAAYNEQFF. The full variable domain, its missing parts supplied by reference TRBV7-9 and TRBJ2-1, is DTGVSQNPRHKITKRGQNVTFRCDPISEHNRLYWYRQTLGQGPEFLTYFQNEAQLEKSRLLSDRFSAERPKGSFSTLEIQRTEQGDSAMYLCASSLRGAAYNEQFFGPGTRLTVL.

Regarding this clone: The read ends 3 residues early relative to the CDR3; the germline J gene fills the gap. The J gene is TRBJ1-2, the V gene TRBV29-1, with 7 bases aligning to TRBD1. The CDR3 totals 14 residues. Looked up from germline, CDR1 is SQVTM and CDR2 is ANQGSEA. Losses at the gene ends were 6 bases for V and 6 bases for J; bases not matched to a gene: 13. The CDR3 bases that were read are TGCAGCGTCGACCATGACAGGGTTCCTCATGGC. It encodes CSVDHDRVPHG. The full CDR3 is CSVDHDRVPHGYTF.

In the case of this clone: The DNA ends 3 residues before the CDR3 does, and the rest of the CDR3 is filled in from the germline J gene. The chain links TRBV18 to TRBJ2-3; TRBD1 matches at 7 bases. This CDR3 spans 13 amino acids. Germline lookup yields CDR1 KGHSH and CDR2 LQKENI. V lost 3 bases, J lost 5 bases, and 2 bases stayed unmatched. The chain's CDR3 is CASSPGQEDTQYF. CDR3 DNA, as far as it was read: TGTGCCAGCTCACCCGGACAGGAAGATACG.

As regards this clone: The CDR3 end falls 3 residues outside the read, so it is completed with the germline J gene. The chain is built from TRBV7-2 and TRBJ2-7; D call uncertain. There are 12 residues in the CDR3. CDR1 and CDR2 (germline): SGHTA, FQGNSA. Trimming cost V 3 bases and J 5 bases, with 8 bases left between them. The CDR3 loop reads CASSFSDNEQYF. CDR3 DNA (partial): TGTGCCAGCAGCTTCAGTGACAACGAG.

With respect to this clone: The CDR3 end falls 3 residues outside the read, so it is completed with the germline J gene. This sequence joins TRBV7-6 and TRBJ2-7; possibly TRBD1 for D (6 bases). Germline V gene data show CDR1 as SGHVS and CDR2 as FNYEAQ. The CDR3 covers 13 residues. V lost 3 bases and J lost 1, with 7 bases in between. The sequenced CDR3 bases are TGTGCCAGCAGCTTTACAGGGTCCTACGAG. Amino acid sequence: CASSFTGSYE. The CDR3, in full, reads CASSFTGSYEQYF.

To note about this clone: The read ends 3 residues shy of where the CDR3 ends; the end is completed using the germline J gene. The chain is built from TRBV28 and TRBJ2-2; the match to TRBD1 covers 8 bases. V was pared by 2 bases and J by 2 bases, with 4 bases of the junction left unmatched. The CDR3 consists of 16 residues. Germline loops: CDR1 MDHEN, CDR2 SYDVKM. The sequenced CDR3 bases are TGTGCCAGCAGTTTAGGACAGGGAGTTAACACCGGGGAG. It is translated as CASSLGQGVNTGE. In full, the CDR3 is CASSLGQGVNTGELFF.

The CDR3 sequence: CSVAVTGILSYEQYF. The part of the CDR3 DNA that was read is TGCAGCGTTGCCGTAACAGGGATCCTCTCCTACGAG. The V and J genes are TRBV29-1 and TRBJ2-7; TRBD1 might be the D (6 bases). The read terminates 3 residues before the CDR3 end, so the remaining end is supplied by the germline J gene. The CDR3 contains 15 residues. Germline CDR1 and CDR2: SQVTM and ANQGSEA. Between the trimmed V and J ends, which lost 4 bases and 0 bases, there was a span of 16 bases.

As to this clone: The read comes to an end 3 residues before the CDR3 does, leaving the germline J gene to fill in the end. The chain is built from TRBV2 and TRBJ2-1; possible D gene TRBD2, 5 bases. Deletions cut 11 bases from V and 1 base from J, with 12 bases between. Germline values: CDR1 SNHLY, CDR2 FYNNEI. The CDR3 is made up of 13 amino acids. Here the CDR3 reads CAPRGASYNEQFF. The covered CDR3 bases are TGTGCCCCACGGGGAGCTTCCTACAATGAG.